This T cell receptor (beta chain) was captured in a study of CD8 T cells in Susac syndrome. It was with random hexamers that 0.5 to 1 ug RNA was reverse transcribed. TCRdb reprocessed the immunoSEQ multiplex PCR reads via MiXCR and lists one record per CDR3 protein. Of 240,000 or so distinct CDR3 sequences in the sample, about 96% are singletons; the top ten hold around 0.093%. This clonotype was observed once. Trimming at V came to 1 base and at J to 5 bases, leaving 12 bases not matched to a gene. The CDR3 has 19 amino acids. Germline V gene lookup returns CDR1 LNHDA and CDR2 SQIVND (reference sequence). Sequencing of TCR beta covered CD8+ and CD4+ T cells obtained from blood.

The sample consisted of CD4+ T cells from PBMCs. The sequence derives from a human donor with Susac syndrome. This chain links TRBV19 with TRBJ2-1; 12 nucleotides line up with TRBD2. This chain's CDR3 is CASSIGTSGRPLVHNEQFF. In nucleotides, the CDR3 is TGTGCCAGTAGTATAGGTACTAGCGGGAGGCCTCTCGTCCACAATGAGCAGTTCTTC.